What follows describes a single T cell receptor beta chain. What it recognizes is unknown. Sequencing was performed with immunoSEQ multiplex PCR; in TCRdb, only in-frame clones are kept and a portion is missing. Of 200,000 or so clones listed, more than 75% are singletons. These data belong to a study of cytotoxic CD8 clonotypes in ibrutinib-treated CLL. Study in general: Patients attained 24 partial and 2 complete responses; at median about 74 months, 14 remained remitted while around 12 progressed.

Looked up from germline, CDR1 is SGHRS and CDR2 is YFSETQ. CDR3 length: 16 amino acids. With 5 bases removed from V and 5 bases from J, the gap between germline ends came to 23 bases. Findings and limits, study-wide: Sampling times (in sustained-remission versus progressing patients) were not the same. Baseline clonality, higher than in age-matched healthy donors, tracked circulating CD8+ T-cell counts.

The specimen comprised PBMCs, sampled after 12 months of ibrutinib treatment. The sequence derives from a human donor with chronic lymphocytic leukemia. The gene calls are TRBV5-1 and TRBJ2-7; perhaps D is TRBD1 or TRBD2 (5 bases each). CDR3 in DNA: TGCGCCAGCAGATCCTCCGGTTGGCAGGGAGCCAACGAGCAGTACTTC. As protein: CASRSSGWQGANEQYF.